This TCR beta chain was recorded in a study of identical twins. Overall study results and limits: Cross-sectional statistical analysis was relied on for the conclusions, without the same donors being followed. The models systematically underestimated how much out-of-frame TCR alpha was shared in monozygotic twins.

V dropped 8 bases and J dropped 5 bases, with 19 bases sitting between them. Germline assignment: CDR1 MNHNS and CDR2 SASEGT. The CDR3 consists of 15 residues. Healthy Caucasians provided all donations. Unique molecular identifiers were present on the cDNA, which also gained a universal primer site by template switching. TCRdb called the 5' RACE reads again in MiXCR, with one record for every CDR3 protein. Here the sample spans hundreds of thousands of distinct CDR3 sequences, around 12% being singletons. At least ten counts were recorded for this clonotype. Antigen specificity is unknown. This sample was also put to use in a study of yellow fever vaccine responses in identical twins.

The clonotype originates from a young woman in good health. This rearrangement joins TRBV6-1 to TRBJ2-1; weak D call: TRBD2 (7 bases). Sequencing was performed on PBMCs. The CDR3 sequence is CASLTGASGDNEQFF. The CDR3 nucleotides are TGTGCCAGCCTAACGGGGGCTAGCGGAGACAATGAGCAGTTCTTC.